Shown below are 9 T cell receptor beta chains from a single sample sequenced in a study of blood T cell repertoires in COVID-19. Using immunoSEQ multiplex PCR, the repertoire was profiled, and TCRdb retains in-frame clones only, with some absent. The sample has about 260,000 clones; about 90% are singletons. The material sequenced was peripheral blood. These receptors were obtained from a woman in her forties or fifties with acute or convalescent COVID-19.

This clone was recorded only once. V and J are TRBV27 and TRBJ1-1, with 9 bases matching TRBD1. J was trimmed by 0 bases and V by 6 bases; bases with no gene match: 11. The CDR3 has 17 residues. In germline, CDR1 is MNHEY, CDR2 SMNVEV (reference sequence). This chain's CDR3 is CASRRSSGTGLNTEAFF. As DNA, the CDR3 is TGTGCCAGCAGACGTTCCTCCGGGACAGGGTTGAACACTGAAGCTTTCTTT.

V is TRBV4-1 and J is TRBJ2-5; no clear D. Germline lookup yields CDR1 MGHRA and CDR2 YSYEKL. With 0 bases removed from V and 2 bases from J, the gap between germline ends came to 7 bases. This CDR3 is built from 14 residues. CDR3 region: CASSQDLQQETQYF. In DNA, the CDR3 is TGCGCCAGCAGCCAAGATTTACAGCAAGAGACCCAGTACTTC.

For the CDR3, the DNA is TGTGCCAGCAGCACCATGCGACAGGGAACGGTCAACACTGAAGCTTTCTTT. It encodes CASSTMRQGTVNTEAFF. J is TRBJ1-1 and V is TRBV9, with 7 bases aligning to TRBD1. Germline V gives CDR1 SGDLS, CDR2 YYNGEE. With V trimmed by 4 bases and J by 2 bases, 14 bases remained unmatched. The CDR3 covers 17 residues.

J is TRBJ2-7 and V is TRBV28; 8 nucleotides align to TRBD1. V trimming: 6 bases; J trimming: 6 bases; junction bases outside the gene matches: 7. From germline, CDR1 is MDHEN and CDR2 SYDVKM. The CDR3 contains 13 residues. CDR3: CASSPDRVSEQYF. The CDR3 DNA sequence: TGTGCCAGCAGCCCGGACAGGGTAAGCGAGCAGTACTTC.

The chain couples TRBV4-1 to TRBJ1-4, with D possibly TRBD1 on 6 matching bases. The CDR3 contains 15 residues. Per the germline V gene, CDR1 is MGHRA and CDR2 is YSYEKL. With 3 bases removed from V and 10 bases from J, the gap between germline ends came to 18 bases. The CDR3: CASSHPRDNWAKLFF. The CDR3, as DNA: TGCGCCAGCAGCCATCCCCGGGACAATTGGGCAAAACTGTTTTTT.

This chain connects TRBV19 to TRBJ1-2; no clear D. V lost 4 bases and J 7 bases, leaving 10 bases between the germline ends. Germline assignment: CDR1 LNHDA and CDR2 SQIVND (reference sequence). The CDR3 is 12 residues long. The DNA of the CDR3 is TGTGCCAGTAGTACTACAGCGGCTGGCTACACCTTC. The encoded protein is CASSTTAAGYTF.

The chain carries TRBV2 and TRBJ1-1; D perhaps matches TRBD1 (5 bases). V shed 3 bases and J shed 4 bases, with 12 bases lying between them. The CDR3 sequence is 14 residues long. Germline V gene data show CDR1 as SNHLY and CDR2 as FYNNEI. CDR3 region: CASSEAGRSTEAFF. CDR3 DNA: TGTGCCAGCAGTGAGGCAGGGAGGAGCACTGAAGCTTTCTTT.

The CDR3 coding sequence is TGTGCCAGCTCACCATCAGGGGTCCCCAGTAATGAAAAACTGTTTTTT. Protein product: CASSPSGVPSNEKLFF. This chain uses TRBV18 with TRBJ1-4; possibly TRBD1 for D (6 bases). Per germline, CDR1 KGHSH and CDR2 LQKENI. Trimming shortened V by 2 bases and J by 4 bases, and 14 bases separated the two germline ends. CDR3 length: 16 residues.

The chain recombines TRBV24-1 with TRBJ2-3; 9 bases line up with TRBD1. V lost 3 bases, J lost 2 bases, and 2 bases stayed unmatched. The CDR3 covers 15 residues. Germline V gene lookup returns CDR1 KGHDR and CDR2 SFDVKD. The CDR3 here is CATSDGTGTTDTQYF. CDR3 coding DNA: TGTGCCACCAGTGATGGGACAGGGACCACAGATACGCAGTATTTT.